The text below deals with one T cell receptor (beta chain). Its cognate antigen is unknown. The record originates from a study of T-cell reconstitution after alpha-beta-depleted transplantation in children. Findings of the study overall: Fresh T-cell production supplied most of the T-cell counts and diversity seen one year after transplant. Where some patients showed high TCRbeta diversity at day 60, it came from recipient T cells and thymic progenitors that had survived. Reportedly, roughly two months post-transplant, alpha-beta T cells arose from several hundred expanded graft clones.

Unique molecular identifiers were incorporated when the TCRbeta library was constructed. TCRdb analysed the PCR reads with MiXCR anew, one entry per CDR3 protein. This sample carries about 980,000 distinct CDR3 sequences, about 26% of them seen once, and the ten largest clones take approximately 30%. The CDR3 is 14 amino acids. Germline-derived CDR1 and CDR2 are MNHNS and SASEGT. Trimming cost V 6 bases and J 9 bases; bases outside gene matches: 11. The material was PBMCs, mostly from graft donor cells, obtained 360 days after TCRalphabeta/CD19-depleted stem cell transplant. The clonotype originates from a boy under two years old who had a stem cell transplant for SCID, so the T cells may come from the graft donor. The chain combines TRBV6-1 with TRBJ1-5; 7 bases line up with TRBD1. Here the CDR3 DNA reads TGTGCCAGCAGGCCAGGGGGGGTATCACGGCCCCAGCATTTT. This sequence encodes CASRPGGVSRPQHF.